One and the same sample provided the 27 T cell receptor beta chains below, sequenced in a study of cytomegalovirus exposure and HLA in healthy donors. The PCR contained 60 Vbeta and 13 Jbeta primers. This table comes from immunoSEQ multiplex PCR, and its TCRdb copy is limited to in-frame clones, with some not included. Of 120,000 or so clones detected, 65% to 80% appear once; the ten largest clones hold around 6.6%. Sequencing used PBMCs. All receptors come from a man aged 25-40 years in good health and CMV-seropositive.

This chain joins TRBV5-1 and TRBJ1-3; perhaps TRBD1 as D (5 bases). V lost 5 bases and J 0 bases, leaving 12 bases between the germline ends. CDR3 length: 15 residues. Germline V gene data show CDR1 as SGHRS and CDR2 as YFSETQ. The chain's CDR3 is CASRRQSDSGNTIYF. CDR3 sequence (DNA): TGCGCCAGCAGGCGACAGAGCGACTCTGGAAACACCATATATTTT. Filled out from reference TRBV5-1 and TRBJ1-3, the complete variable domain reads KAGVTQTPRYLIKTRGQQVTLSCSPISGHRSVSWYQQTPGQGLQFLFEYFSETQRNKGNFPGRFSGRQFSNSRSEMNVSTLELGDSALYLCASRRQSDSGNTIYFGEGSWLTVV.

The chain links TRBV7-2 to TRBJ1-6; tentatively, D is TRBD1 (5 bases). The CDR3 has 16 residues. Trimming cost V 0 bases and J 3 bases, with 9 bases left between them. Germline CDR1 reads SGHTA; CDR2 reads FQGNSA. The CDR3 DNA is TGTGCCAGCAGCTTAGCCCCCCAGGGCTATAATTCACCCCTCCACTTT. Its translation is CASSLAPQGYNSPLHF.

The chain joins TRBV5-1 to TRBJ2-7, with D possibly TRBD2 on 7 matching bases. This CDR3 region has 15 residues. V lost 1 base to trimming and J lost 0 bases, with 11 bases between them. Germline-derived CDR1 and CDR2 are SGHRS and YFSETQ. Here the CDR3 DNA reads TGCGCCAGCAGCTTGACGGGGGGCCCCTCCTACGAGCAGTACTTC. Translation: CASSLTGGPSYEQYF.

The chain joins TRBV28 to TRBJ1-2; TRBD1 agrees at 12 bases. The CDR3 totals 16 residues. From germline, CDR1 is MDHEN and CDR2 SYDVKM. V shed 3 bases and J 5 bases; nucleotides not matched to a gene: 7. The CDR3 sequence: CASSFRPGQGAYGYTF. DNA of the CDR3: TGTGCCAGCAGTTTCCGCCCGGGACAGGGGGCATATGGCTACACCTTC.

The genes are TRBV7-8 and TRBJ2-5, with a tentative D call TRBD2 (6 bases). Germline assignment: CDR1 SGHVS and CDR2 FQNEAQ. The CDR3 extends over 15 amino acids. V lost 5 bases to trimming and J lost 2 bases, with 15 bases between them. The chain's CDR3 is CASSRRGLVQETQYF. CDR3 bases: TGTGCCAGCAGCCGAAGGGGACTCGTACAAGAGACCCAGTACTTC.

V is TRBV28 and J is TRBJ1-2, with 12 bases lining up with TRBD1. The trim removed 5 bases at V and 7 bases at J, leaving 8 bases unmatched. There are 15 residues in the CDR3. CDR1 MDHEN and CDR2 SYDVKM come from the germline V gene. DNA for the CDR3: TGTGCCAGCAGTAAACCGGGACAGGGGGCGCCTGGCTACACCTTC. It translates to CASSKPGQGAPGYTF.

The CDR3 here is CASSPTGAETQYF. The CDR3 DNA is TGTGCCAGCAGCCCGACAGGGGCAGAGACCCAGTACTTC. The genes are TRBV11-3 and TRBJ2-5, with 8 bases lining up with TRBD1. CDR3 length: 13 residues. Germline V gene sequence: CDR1 SGHNT, CDR2 YENEEA. With V trimmed by 5 bases and J by 4 bases, 3 bases remained unmatched.

This chain connects TRBV10-3 to TRBJ2-3; 13 nucleotides match TRBD2. CDR3 length: 17 residues. Losses at the gene ends were 5 bases for V and 0 bases for J; bases not matched to a gene: 5. Germline lookup yields CDR1 ENHRY and CDR2 SYGVKD. The CDR3 nucleotides read TGTGCCATCAGTCAACTAGCGGGGGGGGCTAGCACAGATACGCAGTATTTT. Amino acid sequence: CAISQLAGGASTDTQYF.

The CDR3 reads CASSFPRGLNEKLFF. Written as DNA, the CDR3 is TGTGCCAGCAGTTTCCCCCGCGGACTAAATGAAAAACTGTTTTTT. V is TRBV2 and J is TRBJ1-4; no clear D. The CDR3 is made up of 15 amino acids. V shed 5 bases and J shed 5 bases, with 15 bases lying between them. Germline CDR1 and CDR2: SNHLY and FYNNEI.

The chain couples TRBV12-5 to TRBJ2-7; possibly TRBD1 for D (6 bases). The germline V and J ends were trimmed by 5 bases and 7 bases, with 24 bases remaining between them. Germline CDR1 LGHNT, CDR2 FRNRAP. CDR3 length: 16 amino acids. CDR3 DNA sequence: TGTGCTAGTGGTCCCTCAGATCCCGGGACATCATGGGAGCAGTACTTC. It yields the protein CASGPSDPGTSWEQYF.

The sample holds a few counts of this clone. The junction differs from germline at one of its ends, possibly a read error. The V and J genes are TRBV6-5 and TRBJ1-1; D might be TRBD1 (6 bases). The CDR3 contains 16 residues. Germline V lookup: CDR1 MNHEY, CDR2 SVGAGI. This chain's CDR3 is CASSYWTVDMNTEAFF. CDR3 DNA sequence: TGTGCCAGCAGCTACTGGACAGTAGACATGAACACTGAAGCTTTCTTT.

The chain employs TRBV19 and TRBJ1-1, with 9 bases that match TRBD1. Germline V lookup: CDR1 LNHDA, CDR2 SQIVND (reference sequence). Unmatched junction bases numbered 9, after V lost 5 bases and J lost 5 bases. The CDR3 is 15 amino acids. The CDR3 loop reads CASSPYTGGRTEAFF. Written as DNA, the CDR3 is TGTGCCAGTAGTCCATACACAGGGGGCAGAACTGAAGCTTTCTTT.

This clone has just a few counts. The CDR3: CAISDMTEAFF. Written as DNA, the CDR3 is TGTGCCATCAGTGATATGACTGAAGCTTTCTTT. The chain uses TRBV10-3 and TRBJ1-1, with D uncertain. The CDR3 has 11 amino acids. Germline V gene data show CDR1 as ENHRY and CDR2 as SYGVKD. The germline V and J ends were trimmed by 3 bases and 5 bases, with 4 bases remaining between them.

The chain links TRBV7-3 to TRBJ1-2, with a tentative D call TRBD1 (5 bases). This CDR3 spans 16 amino acids. The germline gives CDR1 SGHTA, CDR2 FQGTGA. V lost 2 bases to trimming and J lost 6 bases, with 19 bases between them. CDR3 coding DNA: TGTGCCAGCAGCTTACTCGCAGGGCCGGATACGGATGGCTACACCTTC. Protein: CASSLLAGPDTDGYTF.

V and J are TRBV19 and TRBJ1-2; 10 bases are a match to TRBD1. V was clipped by 6 bases and J by 6 bases; unmatched bases: 4. Germline V lookup: CDR1 LNHDA, CDR2 SQIVND (reference sequence). The CDR3 runs 13 residues. The CDR3 loop is CASSGTGVHGYTF. The CDR3 DNA reads as TGTGCCAGTAGCGGGACAGGGGTTCATGGCTACACCTTC. The full variable domain, completed using reference TRBV19 and TRBJ1-2, is DGGITQSPKYLFRKEGQNVTLSCEQNLNHDAMYWYRQDPGQGLRLIYYSQIVNDFQKGDIAEGYSVSREKKESFPLTVTSAQKNPTAFYLCASSGTGVHGYTFGSGTRLTVV.

The chain links TRBV27 to TRBJ2-7; TRBD2 matches 10 bases. Germline assignment: CDR1 MNHEY and CDR2 SMNVEV (reference sequence). The J segment lost 3 bases and the V segment lost 4 bases, leaving 3 bases of the junction unmatched. CDR3 length equals 14 residues. The CDR3 DNA reads as TGTGCCAGCAGTTCCGGGACTAGCGTCTACGAGCAGTACTTC. Residues: CASSSGTSVYEQYF.

V gene TRBV27 combines with J gene TRBJ2-7, with D possibly TRBD1 on 5 matching bases. Trimming pared 3 bases from V and 1 base from J, leaving 7 bases between. CDR3 size: 13 residues. From germline, CDR1 is MNHEY and CDR2 SMNVEV (reference sequence). The CDR3 loop is CASSFRGSYEQYF. CDR3 sequence (DNA): TGTGCCAGCAGTTTTAGGGGATCCTACGAGCAGTACTTC.

The chain joins TRBV14 to TRBJ1-3; D remains ambiguous. The CDR3 has 14 residues. The germline V and J ends were trimmed by 2 bases and 0 bases, with 5 bases remaining between them. Germline V gene lookup returns CDR1 SGHDN and CDR2 FVKESK. The CDR3 sequence: CASSQILSGNTIYF. In DNA, the CDR3 is TGTGCCAGCAGCCAAATACTCTCTGGAAACACCATATATTTT.

This rearrangement joins TRBV19 to TRBJ1-3; no definite D call. The CDR3 is 12 residues long. Germline CDR1 is LNHDA and CDR2 is SQIVND (reference sequence). V was trimmed by 9 bases and J by 8 bases, leaving 14 bases between them. The CDR3 sequence is CARWDLEDTIYF. CDR3 coding DNA: TGTGCCAGATGGGATCTGGAGGACACCATATATTTT.

The CDR3 region has the DNA TGTGCCAGCAGCTTAGCGGGGGCGTATGGCTACACCTTC. Protein sequence: CASSLAGAYGYTF. The chain employs TRBV7-6 and TRBJ1-2; tentative D call: TRBD1 (6 bases). In germline, CDR1 is SGHVS, CDR2 FNYEAQ. V lost 0 bases to trimming and J lost 5 bases, with 7 bases between them. This CDR3 region has 13 residues.

This sequence joins TRBV11-2 and TRBJ1-1; no clear D. CDR1 is SGHAT and CDR2 is FQNNGV in the germline V gene. The CDR3 spans 13 residues. V was clipped by 1 base and J by 3 bases, with 6 bases between them. This chain's CDR3 is CASSLVEDTEAFF. DNA for the CDR3: TGTGCCAGCAGCTTAGTTGAGGACACTGAAGCTTTCTTT.

The chain combines TRBV2 with TRBJ2-1, with 9 bases matching TRBD1. CDR3 length equals 15 residues. V trimming: 8 bases; J trimming: 10 bases; junction bases outside the gene matches: 15. Germline CDR1 is SNHLY and CDR2 is FYNNEI. The chain's CDR3 is CASSAGTGFETEQFF. The CDR3 nucleotides read TGTGCCAGCTCAGCCGGGACAGGGTTTGAAACGGAGCAGTTCTTC.

V gene TRBV10-2 combines with J gene TRBJ2-7; a possible D gene is TRBD1 (6 bases). Per germline, CDR1 WSHSY and CDR2 SAAADI. Between the trimmed V and J ends, which lost 3 bases and 3 bases, there was a span of 12 bases. The CDR3 is 14 amino acids. CDR3 loop: CASSEQGWVYEQYF. Here the CDR3 DNA reads TGCGCCAGCAGTGAACAGGGATGGGTCTACGAGCAGTACTTC.

The V and J genes are TRBV10-3 and TRBJ1-6; 9 nucleotides match TRBD1. CDR1 ENHRY and CDR2 SYGVKD come from the germline V gene. The CDR3 has 15 residues. J was trimmed by 7 bases and V by 3 bases; bases with no gene match: 4. The CDR3 loop reads CAISDGTGTNSPLHF. The CDR3 DNA follows: TGTGCCATCAGTGACGGGACAGGGACAAATTCACCCCTCCACTTT.

This clone was picked up a small number of times. J is TRBJ1-4 and V is TRBV5-8; D is perhaps TRBD1 (6 bases). Germline values: CDR1 SGHTS, CDR2 YDEGEE. The V end was cut by 5 bases, the J end by 6 bases, with 14 bases between. The CDR3 contains 14 residues. Written as DNA, the CDR3 is TGTGCCAGCAGTTTAGGACAGAGAGATGAAAAACTGTTTTTT. Translating gives CASSLGQRDEKLFF.

V gene TRBV4-3 combines with J gene TRBJ1-2, with 12 positions matching TRBD1. Germline CDR1 and CDR2: LGHNA and YSLEER. The CDR3 sequence is 16 residues long. V lost 4 bases to trimming and J lost 6 bases; unmatched junction nucleotides: 9. CDR3 nucleotides: TGCGCCAGCAGCCGAGACACCGGGACAGGGGGCGATGGCTACACCTTC. Translated: CASSRDTGTGGDGYTF.

This clone was found once. V and J are TRBV7-9 and TRBJ1-4, with D possibly being TRBD1 (5 bases). The germline V gene has CDR1 SEHNR and CDR2 FQNEAQ (reference sequence). CDR3 length: 14 residues. V was shortened by 3 bases and J by 4 bases, with 9 bases between the two germline ends. This CDR3 reads CASSLGGSNEKLFF. The CDR3 nucleotides read TGTGCCAGCAGCTTGGGGGGTAGTAATGAAAAACTGTTTTTT.